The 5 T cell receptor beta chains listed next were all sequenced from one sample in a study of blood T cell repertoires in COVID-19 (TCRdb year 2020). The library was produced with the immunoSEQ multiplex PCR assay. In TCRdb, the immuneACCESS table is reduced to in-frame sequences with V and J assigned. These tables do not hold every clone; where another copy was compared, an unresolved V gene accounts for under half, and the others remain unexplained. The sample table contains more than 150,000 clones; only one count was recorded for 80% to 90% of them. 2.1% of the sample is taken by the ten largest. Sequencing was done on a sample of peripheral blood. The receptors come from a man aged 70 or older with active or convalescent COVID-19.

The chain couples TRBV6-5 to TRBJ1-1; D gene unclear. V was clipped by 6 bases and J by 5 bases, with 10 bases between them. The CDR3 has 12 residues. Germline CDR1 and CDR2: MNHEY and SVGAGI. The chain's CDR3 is CASSRSGTEAFF. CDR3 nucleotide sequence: TGTGCCAGCAGCCGGAGCGGTACTGAAGCTTTCTTT.

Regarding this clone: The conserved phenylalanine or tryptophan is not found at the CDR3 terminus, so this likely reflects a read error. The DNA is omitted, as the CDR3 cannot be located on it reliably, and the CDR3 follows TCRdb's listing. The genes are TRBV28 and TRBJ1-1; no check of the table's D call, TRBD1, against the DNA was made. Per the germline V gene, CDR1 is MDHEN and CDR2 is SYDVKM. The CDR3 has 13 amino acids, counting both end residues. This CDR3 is CASSLTGGAGFSI.

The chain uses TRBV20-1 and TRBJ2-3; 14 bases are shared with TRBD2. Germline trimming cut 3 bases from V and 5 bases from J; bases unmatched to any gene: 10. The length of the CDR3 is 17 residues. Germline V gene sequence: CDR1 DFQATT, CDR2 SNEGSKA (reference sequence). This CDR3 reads CSASPLGLAGGKDTQYF. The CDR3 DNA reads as TGCAGTGCTAGTCCCTTAGGACTAGCGGGGGGAAAAGATACGCAGTATTTT.

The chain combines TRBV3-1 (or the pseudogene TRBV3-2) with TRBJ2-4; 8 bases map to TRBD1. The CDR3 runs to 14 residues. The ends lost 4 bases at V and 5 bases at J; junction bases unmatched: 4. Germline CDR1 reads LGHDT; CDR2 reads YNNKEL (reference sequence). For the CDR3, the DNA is TGTGCCAGCAGCCGACAGGGGAGTCAAAACATTCAGTACTTC. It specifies CASSRQGSQNIQYF.

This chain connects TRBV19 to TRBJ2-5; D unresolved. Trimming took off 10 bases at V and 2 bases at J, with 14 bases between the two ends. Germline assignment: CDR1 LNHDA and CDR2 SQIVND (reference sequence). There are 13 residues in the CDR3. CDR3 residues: CATSGGSQETQYF. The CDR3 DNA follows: TGTGCCACGTCCGGTGGTTCACAAGAGACCCAGTACTTC.